One and the same sample provided the 32 T cell receptor beta chains below, sequenced in a study of cytomegalovirus exposure and HLA in healthy donors (dated by TCRdb to about 2017). Libraries were made using the immunoSEQ multiplex PCR assay. The multiplex PCR relied on a mix of 60 forward primers for TCR Vbeta segments and 13 reverse primers for TCR Jbeta segments. The clones in this table, taken by TCRdb from immuneACCESS, are in-frame only. Not every clone is retained; where verified, under half of the shortfall comes from an unresolved V gene, and the cause of the rest is unknown. For this sample there are 150,000 to 200,000 clones; roughly 82% appear just once. The ten largest make up roughly a tenth of the sample. The source material was PBMCs. All receptors derive from a man between 50 and 59 years old in good health and CMV-seropositive.

This chain connects TRBV7-2 to TRBJ1-5, with 8 bases identical to TRBD1. The V gene's germline CDR1 is SGHTA and CDR2 FQGNSA. J lost 4 bases, V lost 5 bases, and 7 bases had no gene match. The CDR3 loop spans 15 amino acids. CDR3: CASSLGQGANQPQHF. The CDR3 DNA sequence: TGTGCCAGCAGCCTCGGACAGGGAGCTAATCAGCCCCAGCATTTT.

The chain has TRBV6-1 and TRBJ1-5; 8 bases are shared with TRBD1. Germline trimming cut 9 bases from V and 2 bases from J; bases unmatched to any gene: 9. The V gene's germline CDR1 is MNHNS and CDR2 SASEGT. This CDR3 comprises 15 residues. The CDR3 DNA sequence: TGTGCCAGTACCCCCGGACAGGGAGGCAATCAGCCCCAGCATTTT. Translated: CASTPGQGGNQPQHF.

CDR3 DNA: TGTGCCAGCAGCCCCGGGACAGGGTGGGGGAACTATGGCTACACCTTC. Residues: CASSPGTGWGNYGYTF. The V gene is TRBV25-1, the J gene TRBJ1-2; 9 bases fit TRBD1. The trim removed 6 bases at V and 2 bases at J, leaving 10 bases unmatched. Germline assignment: CDR1 MGHDK and CDR2 SYGVNS. The CDR3 extends over 16 amino acids.

This clone was recorded a few times. This chain connects TRBV5-8 to TRBJ1-4; possibly TRBD1 for D (6 bases). Trimming removed 1 base from V and 0 bases from J, with 13 bases in between. CDR3 length: 17 residues. CDR1 and CDR2 from the germline V gene are SGHTS and YDEGEE. CDR3 DNA sequence: TGTGCCAGCAGCTTGTCTACCAGGACAGCAACTAATGAAAAACTGTTTTTT. This translates into CASSLSTRTATNEKLFF. Full variable domain (outside the CDR3, taken from reference TRBV5-8 and TRBJ1-4): EAGVTQSPTHLIKTRGQQATLRCSPISGHTSVYWYQQALGLGLQFLLWYDEGEERNRGNFPPRFSGRQFPNYSSELNVNALELEDSALYLCASSLSTRTATNEKLFFGSGTQLSVL.

V is TRBV10-3 and J is TRBJ1-3; possible D gene TRBD1, 6 bases. V gave up 11 bases and J gave up 4 bases, with 12 bases separating them. The length of the CDR3 is 12 residues. Germline V CDR1 and CDR2: ENHRY, SYGVKD. DNA of the CDR3: TGTGCCGTACAGGGTTCGGGAAACACCATATATTTT. It encodes CAVQGSGNTIYF.

The gene calls are TRBV28 and TRBJ1-2; possibly TRBD1 for D (5 bases). The germline V and J ends were trimmed by 6 bases and 3 bases, with 11 bases remaining between them. CDR3 size: 13 residues. From germline, CDR1 is MDHEN and CDR2 SYDVKM. The CDR3 protein is CASSPGLHYGYTF. DNA for the CDR3: TGTGCCAGCAGCCCGGGACTTCACTATGGCTACACCTTC.

The J gene is TRBJ2-5, the V gene TRBV18; TRBD1 matches 11 bases. The better agreement between TRBJ2-7 and the DNA end casts doubt on the J call. CDR1 and CDR2 from the germline V gene are KGHSH and LQKENI. The length of the CDR3 is 15 residues. This CDR3 is CASSRTGGGGNEQYF. DNA of the CDR3: TGTGCCAGCTCCCGGACAGGGGGCGGGGGGAACGAGCAGTACTTC.

The gene calls are TRBV6-1 and TRBJ2-7; no reliable D call. With 8 bases removed from V and 3 bases from J, the gap between germline ends came to 11 bases. Per germline, CDR1 MNHNS and CDR2 SASEGT. There are 12 residues in the CDR3. The CDR3: CASLEQHYEQYF. Written as DNA, the CDR3 is TGTGCCAGCTTGGAACAGCACTACGAGCAGTACTTC.

Only a few counts were recorded for this clone. The CDR3 is CASSYPSEPQYF. As DNA, the CDR3 is TGTGCCAGCAGTTACCCTAGTGAGCCCCAGTACTTC. The gene calls are TRBV6-5 and TRBJ2-5; D uncertain. Trimming removed 2 bases at V and 9 bases at J, with 10 bases between. The CDR3 has 12 residues. CDR1 is MNHEY, CDR2 SVGAGI, per germline.

The chain joins TRBV11-2 to TRBJ2-2, with 12 positions matching TRBD2. CDR1 SGHAT and CDR2 FQNNGV come from the germline V gene. Trimming at V came to 5 bases and at J to 7 bases, leaving 8 bases not matched to a gene. The CDR3 covers 16 residues. DNA of the CDR3: TGTGCCAGCAGCACGACTAGCGGGAGTGCCGTCGGGGAGCTGTTTTTT. Translated: CASSTTSGSAVGELFF.

The CDR3 DNA reads TGTGCCAGCATGGTGACGGGTGGCTACACCTTC. Protein product: CASMVTGGYTF. V usage is TRBV28 and J usage is TRBJ1-2, with unresolved D. In germline, CDR1 is MDHEN, CDR2 SYDVKM. This CDR3 spans 11 amino acids. V shed 7 bases and J shed 7 bases, with 10 bases lying between them.

The chain employs TRBV19 and TRBJ1-2, with 9 bases identical to TRBD1. Germline CDR1 LNHDA, CDR2 SQIVND (reference sequence). V was clipped by 7 bases and J by 1 base; unmatched bases: 10. This CDR3 is built from 16 residues. CDR3 nucleotide sequence: TGTGCCAGTATCCCGGGACAGGGTATGGGTAACTATGGCTACACCTTC. Its protein is CASIPGQGMGNYGYTF.

The chain recombines TRBV6-5 with TRBJ1-6, with TRBD1 identical over 10 bases. CDR3 size: 15 residues. Germline lookup yields CDR1 MNHEY and CDR2 SVGAGI. With V trimmed by 5 bases and J by 5 bases, 3 bases remained unmatched. CDR3 sequence reads: CASSPGTGDNSPLHF. The DNA of the CDR3 is TGTGCCAGCAGTCCGGGGACAGGGGATAATTCACCCCTCCACTTT.

The rearrangement joins TRBV7-2 to TRBJ2-7; D is perhaps TRBD2 (6 bases). The CDR3 has 14 amino acids. The germline V gene has CDR1 SGHTA and CDR2 FQGNSA. Trimming removed 7 bases from V and 7 bases from J, with 20 bases in between. CDR3 coding DNA: TGTGCCAGCACCCTACAATGGGGGGTAAGGGAGCAGTACTTC. Its translation is CASTLQWGVREQYF.

V is TRBV30 and J is TRBJ1-1; 10 bases map to TRBD1. Germline loops: CDR1 GTSNPN, CDR2 SVGIG (reference sequence). V trimming: 3 bases; J trimming: 7 bases; junction bases outside the gene matches: 5. The CDR3 extends over 13 amino acids. The CDR3 loop reads CAWSMTGGGEAFF. CDR3 in DNA: TGTGCCTGGAGCATGACAGGGGGCGGTGAAGCTTTCTTT.

The chain carries TRBV11-3 and TRBJ2-3; 7 nucleotides agree with TRBD1. Germline CDR1 and CDR2: SGHNT and YENEEA. V was pared by 5 bases and J by 0 bases, with 2 bases of the junction left unmatched. This CDR3 contains 14 residues. CDR3 nucleotide sequence: TGTGCCAGCAGCCAACAGGGGAGCACAGATACGCAGTATTTT. This encodes CASSQQGSTDTQYF.

This chain uses TRBV28 with TRBJ2-7; 12 bases are shared with TRBD2. Germline V lookup: CDR1 MDHEN, CDR2 SYDVKM. V lost 5 bases to trimming and J lost 7 bases; unmatched junction nucleotides: 9. This CDR3 has 15 amino acids. CDR3 in DNA: TGTGCCAGCAGTCTTTTGACTAGCGGGAGTGCTGAGCAGTACTTC. It translates to CASSLLTSGSAEQYF.

This CDR3 is CASSELLAGGYEQYF. The CDR3 DNA is TGTGCCAGCAGTGAATTGTTGGCCGGGGGGTACGAGCAGTACTTC. V and J are TRBV25-1 and TRBJ2-7, with 7 bases identical to TRBD2. Germline loops: CDR1 MGHDK, CDR2 SYGVNS. V trimming: 1 base; J trimming: 4 bases; junction bases outside the gene matches: 7. The CDR3 spans 15 residues.

The CDR3 loop reads CASRSSGRKETQYF. The CDR3 nucleotides are TGTGCCAGCAGGTCTAGCGGGAGGAAAGAGACCCAGTACTTC. The chain carries TRBV6-6 and TRBJ2-5, with 11 bases that match TRBD2. Losses at the gene ends were 6 bases for V and 3 bases for J; bases not matched to a gene: 3. The CDR3 spans 14 residues. Per the germline V gene, CDR1 is MNHNY and CDR2 is SVGAGI (reference sequence).

This chain connects TRBV10-2 to TRBJ1-2; TRBD1 matches at 9 bases. The germline V gene has CDR1 WSHSY and CDR2 SAAADI. The CDR3 totals 15 residues. The trim removed 4 bases at V and 7 bases at J, leaving 10 bases unmatched. The CDR3 DNA reads as TGCGCCAGCAGTGGGTCGCCGGGACAGGGCTCTGGCTACACCTTC. This translates into CASSGSPGQGSGYTF.

V usage is TRBV5-1 and J usage is TRBJ2-3, with 8 bases that match TRBD2. CDR1 is SGHRS, CDR2 YFSETQ, per germline. The junction had 9 bases not matched to a gene; V was cut back by 9 bases and J by 3 bases. The CDR3 is made up of 14 amino acids. The CDR3 nucleotides read TGCGCCACCACGATAGCGGGACTGACAGATACGCAGTATTTT. Amino acids: CATTIAGLTDTQYF. Supplemented by reference TRBV5-1 and TRBJ2-3, the full variable domain reads KAGVTQTPRYLIKTRGQQVTLSCSPISGHRSVSWYQQTPGQGLQFLFEYFSETQRNKGNFPGRFSGRQFSNSRSEMNVSTLELGDSALYLCATTIAGLTDTQYFGPGTRLTVL.

This chain links TRBV4-1 with TRBJ1-1; TRBD1 agrees at 8 bases. V dropped 3 bases and J dropped 1; count of bases not matched to a gene: 4. The germline gives CDR1 MGHRA, CDR2 YSYEKL. This CDR3 spans 15 amino acids. The CDR3: CASSQSGTGNTEAFF. The DNA for the CDR3 is TGCGCCAGCAGCCAGAGCGGGACAGGGAACACTGAAGCTTTCTTT.

The chain recombines TRBV7-9 with TRBJ2-7, with D possibly matching TRBD1 (6 bases). This CDR3 contains 17 residues. CDR1 and CDR2 (germline): SEHNR, FQNEAQ (reference sequence). V gave up 4 bases and J gave up 2 bases, with 21 bases separating them. The CDR3: CASSSMTGTQPAYEQYF. The CDR3 nucleotides are TGTGCCAGCAGCTCAATGACCGGGACACAGCCCGCCTACGAGCAGTACTTC.

The rearrangement uses TRBV9 and TRBJ2-1, with 9 bases aligning to TRBD2. CDR1 is SGDLS and CDR2 is YYNGEE in the germline V gene. The ends lost 4 bases at V and 1 base at J; junction bases unmatched: 12. CDR3 size: 18 residues. In nucleotides, the CDR3 is TGTGCCAGCAGCCTAGACGCGGGGGGGCCTGGTTCCTACAATGAGCAGTTCTTC. Translation gives CASSLDAGGPGSYNEQFF.

The chain links TRBV7-9 to TRBJ2-1, with 10 bases matching TRBD2. The trim removed 4 bases at V and 3 bases at J, leaving 15 bases unmatched. Germline lookup yields CDR1 SEHNR and CDR2 FQNEAQ (reference sequence). The CDR3 loop spans 19 amino acids. The CDR3 coding sequence is TGTGCCAGCAGCTCGGCGGGTCTAGCGGGAGTCAGCAGCTACAATGAGCAGTTCTTC. Translating gives CASSSAGLAGVSSYNEQFF.

This clone appeared a single time. The rearrangement links TRBV27 to TRBJ1-3; the D is unclear. V was pared by 7 bases and J by 8 bases, with 12 bases between. From germline, CDR1 is MNHEY and CDR2 SMNVEV (reference sequence). This CDR3 comprises 12 residues. This CDR3 reads CASTSRGHTIYF. CDR3 nucleotides: TGTGCCAGCACCTCAAGAGGCCACACCATATATTTT.

V is TRBV28 and J is TRBJ2-1; 8 bases match TRBD2. The length of the CDR3 is 15 residues. Germline CDR1 and CDR2: MDHEN and SYDVKM. Unmatched junction bases numbered 5, after V lost 4 bases and J lost 3 bases. The CDR3 is CASSSGLGLYNEQFF. The CDR3 nucleotides read TGTGCCAGCAGTTCGGGACTAGGCCTCTACAATGAGCAGTTCTTC.

This chain uses TRBV5-1 with TRBJ2-7; a weak D match, TRBD1 (5 bases). The V gene's germline CDR1 is SGHRS and CDR2 YFSETQ. The CDR3 sequence is 13 residues long. Trimming left V 1 base short and J 4 bases short, with 9 bases between. The CDR3: CASSLTGDYEQYF. Here the CDR3 DNA reads TGCGCCAGCAGCTTGACAGGTGATTACGAGCAGTACTTC.

This chain links TRBV5-4 with TRBJ2-7, with 12 bases fitting TRBD2. CDR3 length: 17 residues. Germline values: CDR1 SGHNT, CDR2 YYREEE (reference sequence). V shed 0 bases and J 0 bases; nucleotides not matched to a gene: 4. The CDR3 DNA is TGTGCCAGCAGCTTGGGCCTAGCGGGAGGGAGCTCCTACGAGCAGTACTTC. Translation: CASSLGLAGGSSYEQYF.

J is TRBJ2-1 and V is TRBV4-2; 12 bases fit TRBD2. CDR1 is LGHNA and CDR2 is YNFKEQ in the germline V gene. Losses at the gene ends were 1 base for V and 6 bases for J; bases not matched to a gene: 13. The CDR3 runs to 19 residues. The CDR3 reads CASSQAAPSGGAPSNEQFF. CDR3 coding DNA: TGTGCCAGCAGCCAAGCCGCGCCTAGCGGGGGGGCCCCGTCCAATGAGCAGTTCTTC.

This chain links TRBV7-2 with TRBJ1-5; D gene ambiguous. CDR3 length equals 13 residues. V was trimmed by 3 bases and J by 1 base, leaving 4 bases between them. Germline CDR1 and CDR2: SGHTA and FQGNSA. In DNA form, the CDR3 reads TGTGCCAGCAGCTTCAGGAGCAATCAGCCCCAGCATTTT. The encoded protein is CASSFRSNQPQHF.

The V gene is TRBV18, the J gene TRBJ1-4; D gene ambiguous. Trimming left V 1 base short and J 6 bases short, with 6 bases between. The CDR3 contains 13 residues. The germline CDR1 and CDR2 sequences are KGHSH and LQKENI. The CDR3 loop reads CASSPLLYEKLFF. CDR3 DNA sequence: TGTGCCAGCTCACCACTCTTGTATGAAAAACTGTTTTTT.